Shown below are 17 T cell receptor beta chains from a single sample sequenced in a study of T cells in Graves' hyperthyroidism and ophthalmopathy. Researchers amplified the TCR beta CDR3 regions from RNA transcripts. In the first-round RT-PCR of the TCR CDR3, the HTBI primer set was used. TCRdb itself ran the multiplex PCR reads through MiXCR, one entry per CDR3 protein. The sample has hundreds of thousands of distinct CDR3 sequences; just under 45% are singletons. Sequenced sample: peripheral blood or thyroid tissue (not recorded which). All receptors derive from an adult man with Graves' disease, either hyperthyroidism or ophthalmopathy (not recorded which).

The chain links TRBV7-2 to TRBJ2-7; D remains ambiguous. The CDR3 is made up of 12 amino acids. Trimming pared 6 bases from V and 2 bases from J, leaving 8 bases between. Germline values: CDR1 SGHTA, CDR2 FQGNSA. The CDR3 DNA is TGTGCCAGCAGGCCTACCACCTACGAGCAGTACTTC. Residues: CASRPTTYEQYF.

This sequence joins TRBV5-1 and TRBJ1-2; D possibly corresponds to TRBD1 (5 bases). CDR1 and CDR2 (germline): SGHRS, YFSETQ. V lost 4 bases to trimming and J lost 0 bases, with 19 bases between them. This CDR3 region has 17 residues. CDR3 protein: CASSHRDGVLSNYGYTF. As DNA, the CDR3 is TGCGCCAGCAGCCACCGGGACGGAGTGCTCTCTAACTATGGCTACACCTTC.

The chain employs TRBV12-3 or TRBV12-4 and TRBJ2-2; no reliable D call. Trimming stripped 5 bases from V and 7 bases from J, with 14 bases between. CDR3 length: 14 amino acids. The CDR3 coding sequence is TGTGCCAGCAGTAAGCCCCCGAGGATCGGGGAGCTGTTTTTT. Protein: CASSKPPRIGELFF.

At least ten counts were recorded for this clonotype. Here the CDR3 reads CASSLMQGDGYTF. CDR3 coding DNA: TGTGCCAGCAGCTTAATGCAGGGGGATGGCTACACCTTC. The V call is TRBV7-9, the J call TRBJ1-2; 7 bases are shared with TRBD1. The CDR3 runs 13 residues. Germline CDR1 SEHNR, CDR2 FQNEAQ (reference sequence). Losses at the gene ends were 2 bases for V and 6 bases for J; bases not matched to a gene: 3.

This clonotype has a count of ten or more. The rearrangement joins TRBV5-1 to TRBJ1-1, with 7 bases that match TRBD1. Per germline, CDR1 SGHRS and CDR2 YFSETQ. The CDR3 runs to 14 residues. Trimming cost V 3 bases and J 1 base; bases outside gene matches: 3. CDR3 amino acids: CASSSTGPNTEAFF. CDR3 DNA: TGCGCCAGCAGCTCGACAGGGCCGAACACTGAAGCTTTCTTT.

This clonotype was counted at least ten times. The rearrangement joins TRBV15 to TRBJ2-6, with 9 nucleotides matching TRBD1. Trimming cost V 1 base and J 2 bases; bases outside gene matches: 0. In germline, CDR1 is LNHNV, CDR2 YYDKDF (reference sequence). This CDR3 has 16 amino acids. DNA for the CDR3: TGTGCCACCAGCAGAGGACAGGGGGCTGGGGCCAACGTCCTGACTTTC. This sequence encodes CATSRGQGAGANVLTF.

This clonotype appeared many times. The V call is TRBV7-9, the J call TRBJ1-2, with D possibly TRBD1 on 5 matching bases. There are 14 residues in the CDR3. Germline V CDR1 and CDR2: SEHNR, FQNEAQ (reference sequence). With 0 bases removed from V and 0 bases from J, the gap between germline ends came to 5 bases. The CDR3 DNA is TGTGCCAGCAGCTTAGCCAGGGCTAACTATGGCTACACCTTC. Its protein product is CASSLARANYGYTF.

In the case of this clonotype: A read error may be the cause here, since a much bigger clone is one base away. This chain links TRBV7-9 with TRBJ2-7; D unresolved. The germline gives CDR1 SEHNR, CDR2 FQNEAQ (reference sequence). The CDR3 contains 15 residues. CDR3: CASSLGYGSSYGQYF. The CDR3 DNA sequence: TGTGCCAGCAGCTTAGGGTATGGAAGCTCCTACGGGCAGTACTTC.

A few counts support this clonotype. The chain carries TRBV20-1 and TRBJ2-7, with 7 bases matching TRBD2. V gave up 3 bases and J gave up 2 bases; unmatched junction bases: 7. This CDR3 is 14 amino acids long. In germline, CDR1 is DFQATT, CDR2 SNEGSKA (reference sequence). CDR3 DNA sequence: TGCAGTGCTAGCGCGTCTAGCGGAACCTACGAGCAGTACTTC. It codes for CSASASSGTYEQYF.

The V call is TRBV29-1, the J call TRBJ1-2, with a possible D match to TRBD1 (6 bases). CDR3 size: 12 residues. Germline V gene data show CDR1 as SQVTM and CDR2 as ANQGSEA. The germline V and J ends were trimmed by 8 bases and 2 bases, with 12 bases remaining between them. The CDR3 protein is CSQRTVNYGYTF. The CDR3 DNA sequence: TGCAGCCAGAGGACAGTAAACTATGGCTACACCTTC.

The rearrangement uses TRBV10-3 and TRBJ1-6, with 7 bases matching TRBD1. The V segment lost 6 bases and the J segment 10 bases; nucleotides outside the gene matches: 6. This CDR3 contains 13 residues. The V gene's germline CDR1 is ENHRY and CDR2 SYGVKD. The chain's CDR3 is CAIREGAGSPLHF. In DNA, the CDR3 is TGTGCCATCAGAGAGGGGGCTGGATCACCCCTCCACTTT.

Concerning this clonotype: The junction shows a germline mismatch at one end, possibly a read error. The gene calls are TRBV10-3 and TRBJ1-2; D call uncertain. The CDR3 spans 17 residues. Germline V CDR1 and CDR2: ENHRY, SYGVKD. CDR3 in DNA: TGTGCCAGCAGTTACTCGTTCAGGTCCACAAGGGAATATGGCTACACCTTC. It is translated as CASSYSFRSTREYGYTF.

The V and J genes are TRBV12-3 or TRBV12-4 and TRBJ1-5, with 8 nucleotides matching TRBD1. The junction had 6 bases not matched to a gene; V was cut back by 6 bases and J by 2 bases. CDR3 length: 15 amino acids. The CDR3 DNA follows: TGTGCCAGCAGCGTAATGACAGGGGGCAATCAGCCCCAGCATTTT. Protein sequence: CASSVMTGGNQPQHF.

The V and J genes are TRBV5-5 and TRBJ1-2; no firm D call. The germline V and J ends were trimmed by 0 bases and 1 base, with 10 bases remaining between them. The CDR3 spans 15 residues. CDR1 and CDR2 (germline): SGHKS, YYEKEE (reference sequence). This CDR3 is CASSLVTVRNYGYTF. Written as DNA, the CDR3 is TGTGCCAGCAGCTTGGTCACGGTCCGTAACTATGGCTACACCTTC.

Only a few counts were recorded for this clonotype. J is TRBJ1-4 and V is TRBV20-1; D is uncertain. The V and J ends lost 5 bases and 7 bases respectively, with 17 bases between them. This CDR3 is 14 amino acids long. Germline CDR1 reads DFQATT; CDR2 reads SNEGSKA (reference sequence). CDR3 amino acids: CSAGGPPGGEKLFF. Here the CDR3 DNA reads TGCAGTGCTGGTGGGCCTCCCGGTGGTGAAAAACTGTTTTTT.

The chain combines TRBV29-1 with TRBJ1-4, with 11 positions matching TRBD1. The CDR3 has 12 amino acids. V gave up 7 bases and J gave up 10 bases; unmatched junction bases: 5. CDR1 SQVTM and CDR2 ANQGSEA come from the germline V gene. The CDR3 protein is CSGGQGDGKLFF. For the CDR3, the DNA is TGCAGCGGGGGACAGGGGGATGGAAAACTGTTTTTT.

The chain combines TRBV14 with TRBJ2-5; D gene uncertain. V was cut by 1 base and J by 5 bases, with 8 bases left in between. The CDR3 sequence is 13 residues long. Per the germline V gene, CDR1 is SGHDN and CDR2 is FVKESK. CDR3 bases: TGTGCCAGCAGCCAAGGCCGGCCGGAGACCCAGTACTTC. Amino acids: CASSQGRPETQYF.